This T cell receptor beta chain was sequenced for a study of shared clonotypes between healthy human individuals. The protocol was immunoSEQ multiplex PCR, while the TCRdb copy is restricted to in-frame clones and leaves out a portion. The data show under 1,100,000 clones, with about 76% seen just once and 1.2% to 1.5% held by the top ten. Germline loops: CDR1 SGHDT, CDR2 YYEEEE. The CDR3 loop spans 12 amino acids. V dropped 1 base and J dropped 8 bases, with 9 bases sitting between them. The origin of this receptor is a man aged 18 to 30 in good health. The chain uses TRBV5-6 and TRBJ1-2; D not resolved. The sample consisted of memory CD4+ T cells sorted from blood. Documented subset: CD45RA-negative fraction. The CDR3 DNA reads TGTGCCAGCAGCTTGACTACCCGGGGCTACACCTTC. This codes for CASSLTTRGYTF.